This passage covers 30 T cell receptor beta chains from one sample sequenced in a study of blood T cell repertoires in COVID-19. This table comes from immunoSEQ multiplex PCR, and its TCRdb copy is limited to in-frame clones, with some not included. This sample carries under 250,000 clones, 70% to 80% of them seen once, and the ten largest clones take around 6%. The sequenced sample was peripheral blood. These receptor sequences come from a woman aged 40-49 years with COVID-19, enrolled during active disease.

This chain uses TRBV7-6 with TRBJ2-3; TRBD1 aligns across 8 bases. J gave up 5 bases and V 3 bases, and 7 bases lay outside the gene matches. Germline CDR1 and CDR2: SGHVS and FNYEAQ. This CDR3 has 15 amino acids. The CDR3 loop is CASSFEDRDRDTQYF. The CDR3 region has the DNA TGTGCCAGCAGCTTCGAGGACAGGGACAGAGATACGCAGTATTTT.

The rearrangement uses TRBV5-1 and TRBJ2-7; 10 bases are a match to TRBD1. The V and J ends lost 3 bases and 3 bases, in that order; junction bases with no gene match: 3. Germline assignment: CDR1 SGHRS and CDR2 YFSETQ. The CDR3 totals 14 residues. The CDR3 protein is CASSSGTGVYEQYF. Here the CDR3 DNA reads TGCGCCAGCAGCTCCGGGACAGGGGTCTACGAGCAGTACTTC.

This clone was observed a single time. The CDR3 spells CASRDRDYEKLFF. CDR3 nucleotide sequence: TGTGCCAGCCGGGACAGGGATTATGAAAAACTGTTTTTT. The chain links TRBV18 to TRBJ1-4; 9 bases are shared with TRBD1. Trimming removed 8 bases from V and 6 bases from J; junction bases left unmatched: 4. The germline gives CDR1 KGHSH, CDR2 LQKENI. This CDR3 has 13 residues.

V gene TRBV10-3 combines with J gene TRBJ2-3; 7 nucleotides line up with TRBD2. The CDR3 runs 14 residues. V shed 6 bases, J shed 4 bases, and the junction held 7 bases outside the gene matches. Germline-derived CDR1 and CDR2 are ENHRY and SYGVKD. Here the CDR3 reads CAISRWGRADTQYF. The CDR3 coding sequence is TGTGCCATCAGCCGATGGGGGAGGGCAGATACGCAGTATTTT.

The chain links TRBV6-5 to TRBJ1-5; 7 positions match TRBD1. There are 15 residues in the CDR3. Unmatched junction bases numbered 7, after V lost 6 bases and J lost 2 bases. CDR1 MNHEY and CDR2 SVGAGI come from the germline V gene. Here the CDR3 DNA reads TGTGCCAGCAGACCCGACAGGGCCCGCAATCAGCCCCAGCATTTT. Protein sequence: CASRPDRARNQPQHF.

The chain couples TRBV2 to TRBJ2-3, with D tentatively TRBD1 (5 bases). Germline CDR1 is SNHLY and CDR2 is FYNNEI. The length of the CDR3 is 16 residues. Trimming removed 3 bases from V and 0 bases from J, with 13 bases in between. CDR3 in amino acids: CASSEMGRLSTDTQYF. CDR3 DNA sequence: TGTGCCAGCAGTGAGATGGGGCGTCTGAGCACAGATACGCAGTATTTT.

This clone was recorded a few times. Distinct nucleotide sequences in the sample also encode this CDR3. The CDR3 protein is CASSLDRGSTDTQYF. DNA for the CDR3: TGTGCCAGCAGCTTAGACAGGGGATCCACAGATACGCAGTATTTT. The V gene is TRBV7-8, the J gene TRBJ2-3; 7 bases align to TRBD1. This CDR3 spans 15 amino acids. Germline V gene data show CDR1 as SGHVS and CDR2 as FQNEAQ. The trim removed 1 base at V and 2 bases at J, leaving 3 bases unmatched.

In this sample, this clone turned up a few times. The CDR3 sequence: CASSRVAEAYEQYF. The CDR3 DNA reads TGTGCCAGCTCGCGAGTAGCGGAGGCCTACGAGCAGTACTTC. This rearrangement joins TRBV18 to TRBJ2-7; possibly TRBD2 for D (6 bases). CDR3 length: 14 amino acids. V lost 6 bases and J lost 2, with 14 bases in between. The germline V gene encodes CDR1 KGHSH and CDR2 LQKENI.

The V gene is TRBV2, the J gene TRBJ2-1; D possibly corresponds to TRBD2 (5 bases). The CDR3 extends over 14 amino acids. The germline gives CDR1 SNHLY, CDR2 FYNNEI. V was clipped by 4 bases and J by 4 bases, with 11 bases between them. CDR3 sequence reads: CASSGTSRYNEQFF. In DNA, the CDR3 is TGTGCCAGCAGTGGGACTTCCCGTTACAATGAGCAGTTCTTC.

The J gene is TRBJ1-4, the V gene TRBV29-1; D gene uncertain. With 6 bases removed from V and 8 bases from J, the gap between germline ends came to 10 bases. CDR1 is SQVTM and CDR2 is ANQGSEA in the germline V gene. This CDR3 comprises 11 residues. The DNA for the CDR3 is TGCAGCGTGAAAGCGGGGGAAAAACTGTTTTTT. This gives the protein CSVKAGEKLFF.

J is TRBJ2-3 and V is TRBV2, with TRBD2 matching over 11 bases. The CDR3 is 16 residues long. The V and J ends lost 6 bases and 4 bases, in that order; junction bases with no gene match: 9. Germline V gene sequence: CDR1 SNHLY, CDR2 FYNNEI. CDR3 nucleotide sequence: TGTGCCAGCAGCAGGCTAGCGGGAGGTGTGGCAGATACGCAGTATTTT. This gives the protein CASSRLAGGVADTQYF.

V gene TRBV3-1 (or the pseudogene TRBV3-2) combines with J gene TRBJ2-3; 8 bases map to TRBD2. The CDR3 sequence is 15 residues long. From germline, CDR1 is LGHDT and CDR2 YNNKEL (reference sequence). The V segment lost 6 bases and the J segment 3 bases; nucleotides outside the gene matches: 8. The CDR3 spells CASSLSGGSTDTQYF. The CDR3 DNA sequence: TGTGCCAGCAGTCTAAGCGGGGGCTCAACAGATACGCAGTATTTT.

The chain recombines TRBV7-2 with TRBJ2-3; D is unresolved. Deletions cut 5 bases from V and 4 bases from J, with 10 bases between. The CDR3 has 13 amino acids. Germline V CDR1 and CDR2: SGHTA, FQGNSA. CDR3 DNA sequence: TGTGCCAGCAGCACTGACCGGGCAGATACGCAGTATTTT. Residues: CASSTDRADTQYF.

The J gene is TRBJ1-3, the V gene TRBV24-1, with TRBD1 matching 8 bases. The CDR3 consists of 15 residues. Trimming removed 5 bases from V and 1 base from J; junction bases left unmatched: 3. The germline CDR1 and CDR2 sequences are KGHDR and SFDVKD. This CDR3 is CATSGTGRSGNTIYF. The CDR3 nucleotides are TGTGCCACCAGTGGGACAGGGAGGTCTGGAAACACCATATATTTT.

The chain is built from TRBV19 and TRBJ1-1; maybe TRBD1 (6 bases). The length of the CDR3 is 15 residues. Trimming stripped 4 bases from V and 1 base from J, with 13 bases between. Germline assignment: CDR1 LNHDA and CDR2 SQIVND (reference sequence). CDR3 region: CASSTSGDKNTEAFF. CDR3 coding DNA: TGTGCCAGTAGTACATCCGGGGACAAGAACACTGAAGCTTTCTTT.

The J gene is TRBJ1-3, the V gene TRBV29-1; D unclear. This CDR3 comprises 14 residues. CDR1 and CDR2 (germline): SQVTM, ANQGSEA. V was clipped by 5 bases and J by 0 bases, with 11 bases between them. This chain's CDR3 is CSVIRRNSGNTIYF. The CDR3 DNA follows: TGCAGCGTTATCCGGCGGAACTCTGGAAACACCATATATTTT.

The DNA for the CDR3 is TGTGCCAGCAGCCCGGGACTAGCGGGGGCCTACTCCGGGGAGCTGTTTTTT. This codes for CASSPGLAGAYSGELFF. The V call is TRBV3-1 (or the pseudogene TRBV3-2), the J call TRBJ2-2, with 14 nucleotides matching TRBD2. J was trimmed by 6 bases and V by 4 bases; bases with no gene match: 7. Looked up from germline, CDR1 is LGHDT and CDR2 is YNNKEL (reference sequence). The length of the CDR3 is 17 residues.

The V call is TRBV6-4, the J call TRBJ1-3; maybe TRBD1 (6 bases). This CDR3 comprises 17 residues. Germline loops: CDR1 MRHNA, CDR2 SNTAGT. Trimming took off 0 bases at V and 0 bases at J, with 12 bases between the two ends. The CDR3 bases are TGTGCCAGCAGTGACTCCTGGACAGCTAACTCTGGAAACACCATATATTTT. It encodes CASSDSWTANSGNTIYF.

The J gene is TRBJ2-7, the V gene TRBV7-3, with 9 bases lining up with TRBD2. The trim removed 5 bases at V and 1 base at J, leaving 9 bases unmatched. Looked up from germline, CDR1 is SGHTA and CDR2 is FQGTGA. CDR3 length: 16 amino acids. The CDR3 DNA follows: TGTGCCAGCAGCCCGCGGGGGGGTAAATCTTCCTACGAGCAGTACTTC. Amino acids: CASSPRGGKSSYEQYF.

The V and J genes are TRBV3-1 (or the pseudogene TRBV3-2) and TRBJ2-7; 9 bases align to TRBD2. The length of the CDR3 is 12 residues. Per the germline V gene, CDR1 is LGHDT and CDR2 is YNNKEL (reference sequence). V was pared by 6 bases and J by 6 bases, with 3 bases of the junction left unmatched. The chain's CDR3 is CASRREGSEQYF. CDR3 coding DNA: TGTGCCAGCAGGCGGGAGGGGTCCGAGCAGTACTTC.

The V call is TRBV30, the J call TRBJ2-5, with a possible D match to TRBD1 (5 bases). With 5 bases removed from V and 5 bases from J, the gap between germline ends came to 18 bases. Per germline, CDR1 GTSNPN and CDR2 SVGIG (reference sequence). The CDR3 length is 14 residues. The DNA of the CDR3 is TGTGCCTGGTCGCCTAAGGGGCCCCACGAGACCCAGTACTTC. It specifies CAWSPKGPHETQYF.

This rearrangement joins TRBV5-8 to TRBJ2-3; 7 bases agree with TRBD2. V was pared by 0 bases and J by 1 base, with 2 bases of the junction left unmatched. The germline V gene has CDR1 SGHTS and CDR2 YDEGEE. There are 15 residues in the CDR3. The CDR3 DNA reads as TGTGCCAGCAGCTTGGAGGGACTACGCACAGATACGCAGTATTTT. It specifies CASSLEGLRTDTQYF.

The CDR3 spells CASSQAGTGETGELFF. The DNA of the CDR3 is TGTGCCAGCAGCCAAGCAGGGACAGGGGAGACCGGGGAGCTGTTTTTT. The chain uses TRBV3-1 (or the pseudogene TRBV3-2) and TRBJ2-2; 10 bases are a match to TRBD1. The CDR3 is 16 residues long. CDR1 LGHDT and CDR2 YNNKEL come from the germline V gene (reference sequence). V shed 1 base, J shed 5 bases, and the junction held 4 bases outside the gene matches.

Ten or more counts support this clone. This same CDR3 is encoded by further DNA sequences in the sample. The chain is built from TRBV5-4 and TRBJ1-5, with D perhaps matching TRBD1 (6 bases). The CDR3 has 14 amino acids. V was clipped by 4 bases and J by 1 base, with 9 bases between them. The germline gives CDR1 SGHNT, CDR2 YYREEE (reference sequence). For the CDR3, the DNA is TGTGCCAGCAGCCTGGACAGCAGCAATCAGCCCCAGCATTTT. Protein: CASSLDSSNQPQHF.

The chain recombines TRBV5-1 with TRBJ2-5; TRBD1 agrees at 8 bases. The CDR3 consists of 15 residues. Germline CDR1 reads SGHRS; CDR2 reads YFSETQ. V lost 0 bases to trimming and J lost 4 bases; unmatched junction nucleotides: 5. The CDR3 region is CASSLGVGQGETQYF. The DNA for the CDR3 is TGCGCCAGCAGCTTGGGGGTAGGACAGGGAGAGACCCAGTACTTC.

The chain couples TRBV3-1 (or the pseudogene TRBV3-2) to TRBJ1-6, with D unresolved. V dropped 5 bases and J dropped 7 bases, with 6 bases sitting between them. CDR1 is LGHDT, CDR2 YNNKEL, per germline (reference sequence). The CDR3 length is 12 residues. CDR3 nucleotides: TGTGCCAGCAGCGACACGAATTCACCCCTCCACTTT. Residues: CASSDTNSPLHF.

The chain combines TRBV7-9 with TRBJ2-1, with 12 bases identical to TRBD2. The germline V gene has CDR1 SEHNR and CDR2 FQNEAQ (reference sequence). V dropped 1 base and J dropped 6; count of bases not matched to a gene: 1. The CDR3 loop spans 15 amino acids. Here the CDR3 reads CASSLGTSGTNEQFF. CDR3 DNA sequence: TGTGCCAGCAGCTTAGGGACTAGCGGGACCAATGAGCAGTTCTTC.

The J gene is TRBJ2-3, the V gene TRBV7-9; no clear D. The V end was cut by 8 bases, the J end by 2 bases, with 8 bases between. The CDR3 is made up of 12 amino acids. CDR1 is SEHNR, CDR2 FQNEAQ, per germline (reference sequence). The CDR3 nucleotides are TGTGCCAGCCTCTTCTCCACAGATACGCAGTATTTT. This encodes CASLFSTDTQYF.

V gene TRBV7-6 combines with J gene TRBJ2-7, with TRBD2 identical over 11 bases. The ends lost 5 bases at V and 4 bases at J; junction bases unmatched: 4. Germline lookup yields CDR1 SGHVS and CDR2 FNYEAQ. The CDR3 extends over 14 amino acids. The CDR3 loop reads CASSLSGRGYEQYF. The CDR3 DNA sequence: TGTGCCAGCAGCCTTAGCGGGAGGGGGTACGAGCAGTACTTC.

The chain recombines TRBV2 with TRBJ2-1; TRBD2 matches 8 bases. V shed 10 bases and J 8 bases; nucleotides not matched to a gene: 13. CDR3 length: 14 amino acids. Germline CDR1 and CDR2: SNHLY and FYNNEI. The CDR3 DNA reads TGTGCCAATCCGGGGGGGCCCCGGCCGGATGAGCAGTTCTTC. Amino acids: CANPGGPRPDEQFF.